This T cell receptor (beta chain) emerged from a study of cytotoxic CD8 clonotypes in ibrutinib-treated CLL. Findings and caveats of the study: Clonality, elevated at ibrutinib response, dropped back toward baseline at progression. Progressing and sustained-remission patients had different sampling times. While tracking circulating CD8+ T-cell counts, baseline clonality exceeded that of age-matched healthy donors.

Note on this clone: As yet, its antigen is unknown.

Cryopreserved PBMCs provided around 2 micrograms of genomic DNA for the TCR beta libraries. The repertoire was sequenced with immunoSEQ multiplex PCR; TCRdb's copy has only in-frame clones and lacks some. Among some 200,000 clones listed, approximately 70% were seen once. CDR1 is SGHRS, CDR2 YFSETQ, per germline. Trimming stripped 4 bases from V and 6 bases from J, with 13 bases between. The CDR3 covers 14 residues. The sequence came from a human donor with chronic lymphocytic leukemia. The sequenced sample was PBMCs, obtained after 12 months of ibrutinib treatment. V gene TRBV5-1 combines with J gene TRBJ2-2; weak D call: TRBD2 (5 bases). The CDR3 region is CASSRGVSAGELFF. The CDR3 nucleotides are TGCGCCAGCAGCCGGGGAGTTAGCGCCGGGGAGCTGTTTTTT.